Described below is a single TCR beta chain sequence and its context. Its antigen remains unknown. The data originate from a study of shared clonotypes between healthy human individuals. General study findings and limits: Clonotypes shared by all four sorted-subset donors had higher generation probabilities than non-shared clonotypes. About 5% of naive CD4 clonotypes were common to several donors. Blood was the sole source, and tissue repertoires probably differ.

Libraries were prepared by immunoSEQ multiplex PCR; TCRdb keeps only in-frame clonotypes and omits some of them. This sample has approximately 530,000 clones, with approximately 95% found just once. Memory CD4+ cells were the fraction left after CD45RA+ naive selection. The CDR3 is made up of 19 amino acids. Germline-derived CDR1 and CDR2 are MGHRA and YSYEKL. V lost 6 bases and J lost 1; bases outside the gene matches: 11. The rearrangement links TRBV4-1 to TRBJ2-6; the match to TRBD1 covers 11 bases. Material for sequencing was naive CD4+ T cells sorted from blood. Subset meaning: CD45RA+ positively selected. The TCR sequence derives from a woman aged 30 to 39 in good health. This chain's CDR3 is CASSSGTGGLWSGANVLTF. The CDR3 DNA follows: TGCGCCAGCAGTTCCGGGACAGGGGGGTTGTGGTCTGGGGCCAACGTCCTGACTTTC.